These 31 T cell receptor beta chains share one sample of origin, sequenced in a study of beta chain features in type 1 diabetes. cDNA synthesis used the whole RNA isolate, giving expressed TCRB sequences. Assay used: immunoSEQ multiplex PCR; TCRdb lists only in-frame clones, some missing. The table shows 200,000 to 250,000 clones, with around 68% occurring only once. The material sequenced was naive CD4+ T cells from blood. The receptors stem from a man younger than 40 in good health.

The CDR3 loop is CAWSSLRLNTEAFF. As DNA, the CDR3 is TGTGCCTGGAGTTCGCTACGGTTGAACACTGAAGCTTTCTTT. This chain links TRBV30 with TRBJ1-1, with unresolved D. The length of the CDR3 is 14 residues. V lost 2 bases to trimming and J lost 0 bases, with 10 bases between them. The germline CDR1 and CDR2 sequences are GTSNPN and SVGIG (reference sequence).

This chain uses TRBV7-2 with TRBJ2-7, with D unclear. V dropped 7 bases and J dropped 0 bases, with 13 bases sitting between them. CDR3 size: 14 residues. Germline lookup yields CDR1 SGHTA and CDR2 FQGNSA. CDR3 coding DNA: TGTGCCAGCAACCCTGGACGGCACTCCTACGAGCAGTACTTC. Its translation is CASNPGRHSYEQYF. Supplemented by reference TRBV7-2 and TRBJ2-7, the full variable domain reads GAGVSQSPSNKVTEKGKDVELRCDPISGHTALYWYRQSLGQGLEFLIYFQGNSAPDKSGLPSDRFSAERTGGSVSTLTIQRTQQEDSAVYLCASNPGRHSYEQYFGPGTRLTVT.

The chain links TRBV9 to TRBJ2-3; D perhaps matches TRBD2 (5 bases). With 0 bases removed from V and 6 bases from J, the gap between germline ends came to 14 bases. The length of the CDR3 is 15 residues. Per the germline V gene, CDR1 is SGDLS and CDR2 is YYNGEE. CDR3 amino acids: CASSVGGRLVDTQYF. The CDR3 DNA reads as TGTGCCAGCAGCGTAGGCGGGCGGCTTGTCGATACGCAGTATTTT.

V is TRBV15 and J is TRBJ2-3; 7 nucleotides line up with TRBD1. Germline loops: CDR1 LNHNV, CDR2 YYDKDF (reference sequence). Trimming cost V 2 bases and J 5 bases; bases outside gene matches: 13. The CDR3 loop spans 17 amino acids. CDR3 protein: CATSRSGGRDVGDTQYF. The DNA of the CDR3 is TGTGCCACCAGCAGATCAGGGGGTAGGGATGTTGGAGATACGCAGTATTTT. The variable domain in full, completed from reference TRBV15 and TRBJ2-3, reads DAMVIQNPRYQVTQFGKPVTLSCSQTLNHNVMYWYQQKSSQAPKLLFHYYDKDFNNEADTPDNFQSRRPNTSFCFLDIRSPGLGDTAMYLCATSRSGGRDVGDTQYFGPGTRLTVL.

V gene TRBV15 combines with J gene TRBJ2-1, with D possibly TRBD2 on 7 matching bases. V shed 2 bases and J shed 8 bases, with 13 bases lying between them. CDR1 is LNHNV and CDR2 is YYDKDF in the germline V gene (reference sequence). The CDR3 is made up of 14 amino acids. In DNA form, the CDR3 reads TGTGCCACCAGCAGAAACACAGGGAGGGATGAGCAGTTCTTC. Its translation: CATSRNTGRDEQFF.

The chain combines TRBV9 with TRBJ2-7; 8 positions agree with TRBD2. The ends lost 2 bases at V and 6 bases at J; junction bases unmatched: 10. This CDR3 is built from 15 residues. Germline loops: CDR1 SGDLS, CDR2 YYNGEE. Here the CDR3 DNA reads TGTGCCAGCAGCGTGGGGACTAGAACAGAGAGCGAGCAGTACTTC. It codes for CASSVGTRTESEQYF.

This chain connects TRBV2 to TRBJ2-5; 8 nucleotides line up with TRBD1. CDR1 is SNHLY and CDR2 is FYNNEI in the germline V gene. J was trimmed by 5 bases and V by 11 bases; bases with no gene match: 4. The CDR3 has 11 residues. The CDR3 region is CAGRQGETQYF. The DNA for the CDR3 is TGTGCCGGAAGACAGGGGGAGACCCAGTACTTC.

Note on this clone: Within the sample, other DNA sequences also encode this same CDR3. The chain uses TRBV30 and TRBJ2-5; tentatively, D is TRBD2 (7 bases). The V end lost 0 bases, the J end lost 4 bases, and 12 bases lay between the germline ends. Germline V gives CDR1 GTSNPN, CDR2 SVGIG (reference sequence). This CDR3 has 14 residues. The CDR3 DNA sequence: TGTGCCTGGAGTGTAGGGGGGGGACGAGAGACCCAGTACTTC. This codes for CAWSVGGGRETQYF.

The chain joins TRBV7-6 to TRBJ2-7, with a possible D match to TRBD2 (6 bases). CDR1 SGHVS and CDR2 FNYEAQ come from the germline V gene. There are 15 residues in the CDR3. V lost 5 bases and J lost 3, with 17 bases in between. For the CDR3, the DNA is TGTGCCAGCAGCCCAAGGCCGGGACTGAGCTACGAGCAGTACTTC. Residues: CASSPRPGLSYEQYF.

Only a few counts were recorded for this clone. V and J are TRBV29-1 and TRBJ2-7; D unclear. Trimming cost V 1 base and J 7 bases, with 14 bases left between them. The CDR3 contains 13 residues. CDR1 is SQVTM, CDR2 ANQGSEA, per germline. This CDR3 reads CSVEAPPLWEQYF. The CDR3 DNA is TGCAGCGTTGAAGCCCCCCCCCTCTGGGAGCAGTACTTC.

This chain links TRBV30 with TRBJ2-5, with a weak D call TRBD2 (5 bases). The germline CDR1 and CDR2 sequences are GTSNPN and SVGIG (reference sequence). V was shortened by 2 bases and J by 1 base, with 17 bases between the two germline ends. There are 16 residues in the CDR3. In nucleotides, the CDR3 is TGTGCCTGGAGTAATCCTCCCCCCGGACTCCAAGAGACCCAGTACTTC. It encodes CAWSNPPPGLQETQYF.

J is TRBJ1-2 and V is TRBV7-2; TRBD1 aligns across 7 bases. The junction had 9 bases not matched to a gene; V was cut back by 1 base and J by 7 bases. Per germline, CDR1 SGHTA and CDR2 FQGNSA. The CDR3 runs to 15 residues. CDR3 in amino acids: CASSLGFDRAAGYTF. The CDR3 coding sequence is TGTGCCAGCAGCTTAGGGTTCGACAGGGCTGCTGGCTACACCTTC.

The chain recombines TRBV5-1 with TRBJ2-3; a weak D match, TRBD2 (6 bases). The CDR3 contains 16 residues. Germline V gene data show CDR1 as SGHRS and CDR2 as YFSETQ. The V and J ends lost 7 bases and 2 bases respectively, with 20 bases between them. CDR3 coding DNA: TGCGCCAGCCCCCGGGATGGCGCGGGGCCCACAGATACGCAGTATTTT. Translating it yields CASPRDGAGPTDTQYF.

J is TRBJ2-3 and V is TRBV5-1; D is ambiguous. Germline V CDR1 and CDR2: SGHRS, YFSETQ. The V end lost 0 bases, the J end lost 5 bases, and 10 bases lay between the germline ends. The CDR3 runs 14 residues. CDR3 region: CASSLGQNKDTQYF. CDR3 nucleotides: TGCGCCAGCAGCTTGGGGCAAAACAAAGATACGCAGTATTTT.

The J gene is TRBJ2-1, the V gene TRBV14; 11 nucleotides match TRBD2. J was trimmed by 5 bases and V by 0 bases; bases with no gene match: 9. Germline V lookup: CDR1 SGHDN, CDR2 FVKESK. This CDR3 comprises 18 residues. CDR3 loop: CASSQDAASGRWNNEQFF. The CDR3, as DNA: TGTGCCAGCAGCCAAGATGCGGCTAGCGGGAGGTGGAACAATGAGCAGTTCTTC.

The chain combines TRBV30 with TRBJ1-1, with D unclear. Germline V gene data show CDR1 as GTSNPN and CDR2 as SVGIG (reference sequence). CDR3 length: 12 amino acids. The ends were cut back, 2 bases at V and 8 bases at J, with 12 bases in the middle. The CDR3 region has the DNA TGTGCCTGGAGTCCTCGGACGAGGGAAGCTTTCTTT. Protein product: CAWSPRTREAFF.

J is TRBJ2-1 and V is TRBV10-1; perhaps D is TRBD1 or TRBD2 (5 bases each). Germline V CDR1 and CDR2: WNHNN, SYGVQD (reference sequence). The CDR3 contains 16 residues. With 4 bases removed from V and 0 bases from J, the gap between germline ends came to 13 bases. The chain's CDR3 is CASSAGAASSYNEQFF. CDR3 DNA: TGCGCCAGCAGTGCCGGGGCAGCTAGCTCCTACAATGAGCAGTTCTTC.

Written as DNA, the CDR3 is TGTGCCTGGAGCGCCGGAACTAACTATGGCTACACCTTC. Translation gives CAWSAGTNYGYTF. V usage is TRBV30 and J usage is TRBJ1-2; D call uncertain. Between the trimmed V and J ends, which lost 3 bases and 0 bases, there was a span of 8 bases. The CDR3 covers 13 residues. Germline-derived CDR1 and CDR2 are GTSNPN and SVGIG (reference sequence).

V is TRBV30 and J is TRBJ1-1; D is undetermined. V was cut by 4 bases and J by 2 bases, with 14 bases left in between. Germline V lookup: CDR1 GTSNPN, CDR2 SVGIG (reference sequence). The CDR3 sequence is 14 residues long. This CDR3 reads CAWMPPRVNTEAFF. The CDR3 nucleotides read TGTGCCTGGATGCCCCCCAGAGTCAACACTGAAGCTTTCTTT.

The V and J genes are TRBV20-1 and TRBJ2-1, with D tentatively TRBD2 (6 bases). From germline, CDR1 is DFQATT and CDR2 SNEGSKA (reference sequence). V was cut by 5 bases and J by 8 bases, with 7 bases left in between. This CDR3 has 10 amino acids. CDR3 protein: CSAGEDEQFF. The CDR3 DNA is TGCAGTGCTGGGGAGGATGAGCAGTTCTTC.

V and J are TRBV7-9 and TRBJ1-2; 7 nucleotides line up with TRBD1. The CDR3 covers 13 residues. CDR1 is SEHNR, CDR2 FQNEAQ, per germline (reference sequence). V trimming: 5 bases; J trimming: 7 bases; junction bases outside the gene matches: 7. The CDR3 DNA sequence: TGTGCCAGCAGCAGTGACAGGGAGAGTGGCTACACCTTC. Residues: CASSSDRESGYTF.

The chain combines TRBV2 with TRBJ2-7, with 12 bases that match TRBD2. Per germline, CDR1 SNHLY and CDR2 FYNNEI. This CDR3 comprises 14 residues. V lost 6 bases to trimming and J lost 5 bases; unmatched junction nucleotides: 5. CDR3 loop: CASRRLAGDHEQYF. DNA of the CDR3: TGTGCCAGCAGGAGACTAGCGGGAGACCACGAGCAGTACTTC.

This clone was seen only a few times. The chain carries TRBV30 and TRBJ2-1; either TRBD1 or TRBD2 may supply D (5 bases each). The CDR3 runs to 13 residues. Deletions cut 3 bases from V and 2 bases from J, with 8 bases between. Germline-derived CDR1 and CDR2 are GTSNPN and SVGIG (reference sequence). CDR3 sequence: CAWSLGPYNEQFF. The CDR3 DNA sequence: TGTGCCTGGAGCCTGGGACCCTACAATGAGCAGTTCTTC.

This clone was detected only a few times. V gene TRBV29-1 combines with J gene TRBJ2-7; D may be TRBD1 (6 bases). This CDR3 spans 12 amino acids. Germline CDR1 and CDR2: SQVTM and ANQGSEA. V was shortened by 4 bases and J by 5 bases, with 12 bases between the two germline ends. CDR3 amino acids: CSVVMGANEQYF. The CDR3 coding sequence is TGCAGCGTTGTGATGGGGGCCAACGAGCAGTACTTC.

This clone was seen only once. This chain links TRBV29-1 with TRBJ1-2; TRBD1 is a possible D gene (5 bases). Trimming took off 6 bases at V and 3 bases at J, with 11 bases between the two ends. This CDR3 is 12 amino acids long. CDR1 and CDR2 from the germline V gene are SQVTM and ANQGSEA. In DNA form, the CDR3 reads TGCAGCGTGGCACAGGTGGACTATGGCTACACCTTC. This sequence encodes CSVAQVDYGYTF. The full variable domain, completed using reference TRBV29-1 and TRBJ1-2, is SAVISQKPSRDICQRGTSLTIQCQVDSQVTMMFWYRQQPGQSLTLIATANQGSEATYESGFVIDKFPISRPNLTFSTLTVSNMSPEDSSIYLCSVAQVDYGYTFGSGTRLTVV.

This clone was seen more than once but under ten times. The V gene is TRBV29-1, the J gene TRBJ2-5, with 8 bases matching TRBD1. The CDR3 has 15 residues. With V trimmed by 4 bases and J by 2 bases, 9 bases remained unmatched. The germline CDR1 and CDR2 sequences are SQVTM and ANQGSEA. CDR3 DNA sequence: TGCAGCGTTGTAAGGGGACAGGTGGTACAAGAGACCCAGTACTTC. It codes for CSVVRGQVVQETQYF.

This clone was found a few times. The rearrangement links TRBV9 to TRBJ2-1, with 9 bases identical to TRBD2. Germline V gene data show CDR1 as SGDLS and CDR2 as YYNGEE. The CDR3 consists of 15 residues. After removal of 0 bases from V and 8 bases from J, the junction contained 6 bases not matched to a gene. This CDR3 is CASSVELAGEDEQFF. CDR3 nucleotides: TGTGCCAGCAGCGTAGAGTTAGCGGGAGAGGATGAGCAGTTCTTC. The whole variable domain, filled in from reference TRBV9 and TRBJ2-1, reads DSGVTQTPKHLITATGQRVTLRCSPRSGDLSVYWYQQSLDQGLQFLIQYYNGEERAKGNILERFSAQQFPDLHSELNLSSLELGDSALYFCASSVELAGEDEQFFGPGTRLTVL.

This clone was picked up a small number of times. Written as DNA, the CDR3 is TGTGCCAGCAGCGGCCCCCAGCGGGCCTACAATGAGCAGTTCTTC. As protein: CASSGPQRAYNEQFF. The chain links TRBV11-2 to TRBJ2-1; weak D call: TRBD2 (6 bases). Germline V gene lookup returns CDR1 SGHAT and CDR2 FQNNGV. CDR3 length: 15 amino acids. The ends were cut back, 5 bases at V and 2 bases at J, with 13 bases in the middle. Full variable domain (outside the CDR3, taken from reference TRBV11-2 and TRBJ2-1): EAGVAQSPRYKIIEKRQSVAFWCNPISGHATLYWYQQILGQGPKLLIQFQNNGVVDDSQLPKDRFSAERLKGVDSTLKIQPAKLEDSAVYLCASSGPQRAYNEQFFGPGTRLTVL.

A note on this clone: Other DNA sequences within the sample encode an identical CDR3. The genes are TRBV5-6 and TRBJ2-3, with D uncertain. Per the germline V gene, CDR1 is SGHDT and CDR2 is YYEEEE. The V and J ends lost 4 bases and 0 bases respectively, with 3 bases between them. This CDR3 spans 12 amino acids. The DNA of the CDR3 is TGTGCCAGCAGCACGAGCACAGATACGCAGTATTTT. Its translation: CASSTSTDTQYF.

The chain recombines TRBV7-2 with TRBJ2-3; D unclear. The CDR3 loop spans 14 amino acids. Trimming pared 0 bases from V and 2 bases from J, leaving 6 bases between. CDR1 and CDR2 from the germline V gene are SGHTA and FQGNSA. The chain's CDR3 is CASSLAFNTDTQYF. The CDR3 DNA follows: TGTGCCAGCAGCTTAGCGTTCAACACAGATACGCAGTATTTT.

This clone turned up a few times. V usage is TRBV29-1 and J usage is TRBJ2-7, with D possibly matching TRBD1 (6 bases). The CDR3 spans 11 residues. The V gene's germline CDR1 is SQVTM and CDR2 ANQGSEA. For the CDR3, the DNA is TGCAGTGGAGTCGACAGGTACGAGCAGTACTTC. This codes for CSGVDRYEQYF.